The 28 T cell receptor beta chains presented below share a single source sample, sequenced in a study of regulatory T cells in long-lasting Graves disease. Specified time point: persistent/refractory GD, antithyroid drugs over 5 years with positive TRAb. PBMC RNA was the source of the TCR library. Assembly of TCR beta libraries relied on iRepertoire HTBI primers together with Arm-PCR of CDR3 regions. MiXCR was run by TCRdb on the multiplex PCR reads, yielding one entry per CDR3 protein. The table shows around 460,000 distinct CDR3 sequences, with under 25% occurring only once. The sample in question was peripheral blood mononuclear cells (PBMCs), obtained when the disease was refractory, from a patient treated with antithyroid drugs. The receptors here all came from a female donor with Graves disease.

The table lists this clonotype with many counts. Here the CDR3 reads CASRQGGQRLGYTF. In nucleotides, the CDR3 is TGTGCCAGCAGGCAGGGGGGACAGCGTCTCGGCTACACCTTC. The chain uses TRBV28 and TRBJ1-2, with TRBD1 matching over 7 bases. J gave up 8 bases and V 6 bases, and 12 bases lay outside the gene matches. Germline-derived CDR1 and CDR2 are MDHEN and SYDVKM. The CDR3 is 14 residues long.

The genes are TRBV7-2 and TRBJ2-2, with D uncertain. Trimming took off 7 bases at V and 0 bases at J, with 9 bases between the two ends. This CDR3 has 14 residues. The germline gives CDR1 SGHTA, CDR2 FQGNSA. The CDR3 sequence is CASNYVPNTGELFF. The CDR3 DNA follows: TGTGCCAGCAACTACGTCCCGAACACCGGGGAGCTGTTTTTT.

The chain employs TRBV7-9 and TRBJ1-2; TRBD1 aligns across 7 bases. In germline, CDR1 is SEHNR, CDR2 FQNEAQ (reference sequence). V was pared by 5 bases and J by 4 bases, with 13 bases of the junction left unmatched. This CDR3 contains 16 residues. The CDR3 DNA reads TGTGCCAGCAGCCCCAGGGGGGCGACAGCTGTCTATGGCTACACCTTC. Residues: CASSPRGATAVYGYTF.

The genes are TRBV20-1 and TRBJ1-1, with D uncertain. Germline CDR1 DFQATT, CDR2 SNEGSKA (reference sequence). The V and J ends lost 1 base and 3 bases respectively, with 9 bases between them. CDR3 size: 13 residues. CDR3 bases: TGCAGTGCTAGAGCTCAGCGCGACACTGAAGCTTTCTTT. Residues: CSARAQRDTEAFF.

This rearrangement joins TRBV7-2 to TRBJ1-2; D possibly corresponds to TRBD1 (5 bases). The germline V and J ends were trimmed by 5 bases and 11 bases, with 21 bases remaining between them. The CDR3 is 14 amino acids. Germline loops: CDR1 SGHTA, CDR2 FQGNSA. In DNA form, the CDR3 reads TGTGCCAGCAGCCCCCAGGGAGGGGAGGGTGGTTACACCTTC. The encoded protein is CASSPQGGEGGYTF. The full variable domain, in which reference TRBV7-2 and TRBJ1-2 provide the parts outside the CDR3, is GAGVSQSPSNKVTEKGKDVELRCDPISGHTALYWYRQSLGQGLEFLIYFQGNSAPDKSGLPSDRFSAERTGGSVSTLTIQRTQQEDSAVYLCASSPQGGEGGYTFGSGTRLTVV.

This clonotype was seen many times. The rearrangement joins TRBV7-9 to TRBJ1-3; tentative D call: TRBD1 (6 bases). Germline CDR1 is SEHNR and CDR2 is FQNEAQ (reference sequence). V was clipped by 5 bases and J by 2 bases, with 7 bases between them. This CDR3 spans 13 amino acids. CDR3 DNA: TGTGCCAGCAGCGGACAGCCTGGAAACACCATATATTTT. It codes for CASSGQPGNTIYF.

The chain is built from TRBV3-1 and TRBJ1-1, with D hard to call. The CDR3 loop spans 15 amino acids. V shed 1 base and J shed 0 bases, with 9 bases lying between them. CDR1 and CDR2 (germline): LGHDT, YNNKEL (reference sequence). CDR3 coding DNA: TGTGCCAGCAGCCAAGCAGGTCCGCTGAACACTGAAGCTTTCTTT. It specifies CASSQAGPLNTEAFF. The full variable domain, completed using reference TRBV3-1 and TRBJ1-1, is DTAVSQTPKYLVTQMGNDKSIKCEQNLGHDTMYWYKQDSKKFLKIMFSYNNKELIINETVPNRFSPKSPDKAHLNLHINSLELGDSAVYFCASSQAGPLNTEAFFGQGTRLTVV.

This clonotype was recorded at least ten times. The CDR3 loop is CASSSKRLLAGTGELFF. The CDR3 nucleotides read TGTGCCAGCAGCTCCAAGCGGCTCCTAGCGGGCACCGGGGAGCTGTTTTTT. The chain joins TRBV11-2 to TRBJ2-2; 8 nucleotides align to TRBD2. From germline, CDR1 is SGHAT and CDR2 FQNNGV. This CDR3 contains 17 residues. The junction had 11 bases not matched to a gene; V was cut back by 4 bases and J by 4 bases. The full variable domain, its missing parts supplied by reference TRBV11-2 and TRBJ2-2, is EAGVAQSPRYKIIEKRQSVAFWCNPISGHATLYWYQQILGQGPKLLIQFQNNGVVDDSQLPKDRFSAERLKGVDSTLKIQPAKLEDSAVYLCASSSKRLLAGTGELFFGEGSRLTVL.

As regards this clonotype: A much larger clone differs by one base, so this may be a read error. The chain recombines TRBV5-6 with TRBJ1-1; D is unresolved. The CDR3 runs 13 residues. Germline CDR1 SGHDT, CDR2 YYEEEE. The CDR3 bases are TGTGCCAGCGGCTTGGCCCGAGACACTGAAGCTTTCTTT. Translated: CASGLARDTEAFF.

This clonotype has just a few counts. The CDR3 nucleotides are TGCAGTGCTAGAGATCCAAAGACTAGCGACACCGGGGAGCTGTTTTTT. Translating it yields CSARDPKTSDTGELFF. The J gene is TRBJ2-2, the V gene TRBV20-1, with 8 nucleotides matching TRBD2. The CDR3 length is 16 residues. Germline loops: CDR1 DFQATT, CDR2 SNEGSKA (reference sequence). V lost 0 bases to trimming and J lost 3 bases; unmatched junction nucleotides: 6.

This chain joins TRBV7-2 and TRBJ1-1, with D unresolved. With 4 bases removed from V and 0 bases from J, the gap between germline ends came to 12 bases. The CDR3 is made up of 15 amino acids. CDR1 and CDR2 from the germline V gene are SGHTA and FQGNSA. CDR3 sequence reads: CASSSRLTLNTEAFF. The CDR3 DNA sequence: TGTGCCAGCAGCTCCAGACTCACCTTGAACACTGAAGCTTTCTTT.

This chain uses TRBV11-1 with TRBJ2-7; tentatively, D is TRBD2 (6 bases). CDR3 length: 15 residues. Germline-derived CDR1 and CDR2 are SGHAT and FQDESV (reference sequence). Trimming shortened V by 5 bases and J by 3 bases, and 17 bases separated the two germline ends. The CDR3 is CASSPKPGTYYEQYF. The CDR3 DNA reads TGTGCCAGCAGCCCAAAGCCCGGGACTTACTACGAGCAGTACTTC.

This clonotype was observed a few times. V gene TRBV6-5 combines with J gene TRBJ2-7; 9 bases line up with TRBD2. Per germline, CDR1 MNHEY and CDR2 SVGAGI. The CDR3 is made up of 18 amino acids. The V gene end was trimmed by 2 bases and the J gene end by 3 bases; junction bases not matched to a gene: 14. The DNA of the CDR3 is TGTGCCAGCAGTTACGGTCTTTTTCCGCGGGAGGGCCTCTACGAGCAGTACTTC. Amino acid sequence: CASSYGLFPREGLYEQYF.

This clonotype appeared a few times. The CDR3 DNA reads as TGTGCCAGCGAAGGGACAGGGTTGAGTGATGGCTACACCTTC. Encoded protein: CASEGTGLSDGYTF. The V gene is TRBV6-1, the J gene TRBJ1-2; TRBD1 aligns across 9 bases. This CDR3 comprises 14 residues. With V trimmed by 8 bases and J by 6 bases, 10 bases remained unmatched. Germline-derived CDR1 and CDR2 are MNHNS and SASEGT.

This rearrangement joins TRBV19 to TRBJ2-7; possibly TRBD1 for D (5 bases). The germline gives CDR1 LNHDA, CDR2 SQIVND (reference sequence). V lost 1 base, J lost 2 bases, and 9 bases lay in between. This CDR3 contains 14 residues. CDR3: CASSIVTGPYEQYF. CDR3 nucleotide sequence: TGTGCCAGTAGTATAGTTACAGGTCCCTACGAGCAGTACTTC.

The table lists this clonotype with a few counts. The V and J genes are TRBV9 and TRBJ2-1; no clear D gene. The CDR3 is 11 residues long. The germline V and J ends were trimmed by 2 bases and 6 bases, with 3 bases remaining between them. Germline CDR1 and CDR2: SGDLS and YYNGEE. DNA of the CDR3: TGTGCCAGCAGCGTGGCCAATGAGCAGTTCTTC. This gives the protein CASSVANEQFF.

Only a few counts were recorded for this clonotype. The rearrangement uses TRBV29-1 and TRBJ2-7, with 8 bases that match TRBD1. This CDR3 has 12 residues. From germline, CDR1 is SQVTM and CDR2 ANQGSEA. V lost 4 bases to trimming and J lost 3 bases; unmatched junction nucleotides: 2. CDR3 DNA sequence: TGCAGCGTTGGGGGGACAGGCTACGAGCAGTACTTC. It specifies CSVGGTGYEQYF.

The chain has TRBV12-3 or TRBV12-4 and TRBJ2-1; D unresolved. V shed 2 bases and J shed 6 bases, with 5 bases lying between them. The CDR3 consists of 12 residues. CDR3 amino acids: CASSLIANEQFF. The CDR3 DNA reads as TGTGCCAGCAGTTTAATCGCCAATGAGCAGTTCTTC.

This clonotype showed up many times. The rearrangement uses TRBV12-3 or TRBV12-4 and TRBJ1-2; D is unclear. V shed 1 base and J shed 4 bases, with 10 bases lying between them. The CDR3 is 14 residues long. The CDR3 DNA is TGTGCCAGCAGTTTAGTGTCCAGCGCCTATGGCTACACCTTC. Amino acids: CASSLVSSAYGYTF.

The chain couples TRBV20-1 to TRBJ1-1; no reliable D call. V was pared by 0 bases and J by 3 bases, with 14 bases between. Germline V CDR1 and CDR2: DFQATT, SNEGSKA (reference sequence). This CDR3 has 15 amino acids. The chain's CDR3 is CSARDRDKEDTEAFF. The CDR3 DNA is TGCAGTGCTAGAGATCGGGATAAGGAGGACACTGAAGCTTTCTTT.

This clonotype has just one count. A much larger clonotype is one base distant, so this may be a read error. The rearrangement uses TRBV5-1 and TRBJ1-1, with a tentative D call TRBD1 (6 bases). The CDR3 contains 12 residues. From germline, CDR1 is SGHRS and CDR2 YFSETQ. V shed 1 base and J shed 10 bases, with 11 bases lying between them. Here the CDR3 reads CASSLTGNGAFF. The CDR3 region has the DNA TGCGCCAGCAGCTTGACAGGGAATGGAGCTTTCTTT. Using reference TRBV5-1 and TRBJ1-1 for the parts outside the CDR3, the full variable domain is KAGVTQTPRYLIKTRGQQVTLSCSPISGHRSVSWYQQTPGQGLQFLFEYFSETQRNKGNFPGRFSGRQFSNSRSEMNVSTLELGDSALYLCASSLTGNGAFFGQGTRLTVV.

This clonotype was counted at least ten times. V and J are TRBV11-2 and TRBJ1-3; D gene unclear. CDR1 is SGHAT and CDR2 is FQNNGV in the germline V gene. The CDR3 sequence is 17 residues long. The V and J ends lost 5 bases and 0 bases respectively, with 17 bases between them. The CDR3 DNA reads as TGTGCCAGCAGCAATAATCTTCAGGATAACTCTGGAAACACCATATATTTT. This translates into CASSNNLQDNSGNTIYF. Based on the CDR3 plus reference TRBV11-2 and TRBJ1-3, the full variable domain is EAGVAQSPRYKIIEKRQSVAFWCNPISGHATLYWYQQILGQGPKLLIQFQNNGVVDDSQLPKDRFSAERLKGVDSTLKIQPAKLEDSAVYLCASSNNLQDNSGNTIYFGEGSWLTVV.

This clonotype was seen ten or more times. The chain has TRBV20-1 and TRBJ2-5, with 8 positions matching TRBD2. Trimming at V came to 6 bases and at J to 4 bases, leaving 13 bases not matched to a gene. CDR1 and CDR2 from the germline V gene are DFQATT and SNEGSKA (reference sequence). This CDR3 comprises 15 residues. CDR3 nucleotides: TGCAGTGCCTCTGTGGGGACGGGAGGGGGAGAGACCCAGTACTTC. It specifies CSASVGTGGGETQYF.

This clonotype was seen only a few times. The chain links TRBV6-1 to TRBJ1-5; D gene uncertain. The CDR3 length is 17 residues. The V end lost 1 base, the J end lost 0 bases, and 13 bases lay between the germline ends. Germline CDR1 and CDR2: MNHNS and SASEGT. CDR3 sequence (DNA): TGTGCCAGCAGTGAAGGGGAGCAGCGTTATAGCAATCAGCCCCAGCATTTT. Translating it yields CASSEGEQRYSNQPQHF.

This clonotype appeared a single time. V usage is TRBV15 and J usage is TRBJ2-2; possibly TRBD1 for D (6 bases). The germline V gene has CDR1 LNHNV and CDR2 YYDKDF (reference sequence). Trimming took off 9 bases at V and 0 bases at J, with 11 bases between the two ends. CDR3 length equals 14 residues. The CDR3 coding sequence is TGTGCCACATCCGGGACACCGAACACCGGGGAGCTGTTTTTT. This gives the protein CATSGTPNTGELFF.

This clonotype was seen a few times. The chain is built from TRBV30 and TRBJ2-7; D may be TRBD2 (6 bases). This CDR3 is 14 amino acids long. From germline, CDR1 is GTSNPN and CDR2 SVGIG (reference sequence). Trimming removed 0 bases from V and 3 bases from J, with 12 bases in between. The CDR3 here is CAWSVGGTYYEQYF. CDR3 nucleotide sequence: TGTGCCTGGAGTGTAGGTGGGACTTACTACGAGCAGTACTTC.

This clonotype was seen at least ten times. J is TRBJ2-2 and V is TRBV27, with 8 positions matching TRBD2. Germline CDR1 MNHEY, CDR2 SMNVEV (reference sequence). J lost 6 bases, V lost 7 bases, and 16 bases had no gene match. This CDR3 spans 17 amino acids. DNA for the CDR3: TGTGCCAGCAACTCAGCCGGGGGACTAGGGGGGGCCGGGGAGCTGTTTTTT. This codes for CASNSAGGLGGAGELFF.

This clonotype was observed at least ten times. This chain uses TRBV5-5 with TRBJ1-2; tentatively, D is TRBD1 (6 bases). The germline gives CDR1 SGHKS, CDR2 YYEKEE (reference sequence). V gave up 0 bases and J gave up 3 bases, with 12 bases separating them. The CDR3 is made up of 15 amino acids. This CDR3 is CASSLERTEYYGYTF. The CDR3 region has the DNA TGTGCCAGCAGCTTGGAACGGACAGAGTACTATGGCTACACCTTC.